The entry below gives a single T cell receptor beta chain sequence along with its context. As yet, its antigen is unknown. Mismatch with germline at one junction end may stem from a read error. The data originate from a study of cytomegalovirus exposure and HLA in healthy donors. About the study: The same platform used for the approximately 700 first-cohort repertoires was also used for the 120 or so validation repertoires, as a later analysis reported. The study's findings and limits: Associated with cytomegalovirus, according to the listing, were around 160 TCR beta chains. Rare TCR sequences predominated, though certain public TCRs were found in many donors. Within the approximately 130 validation repertoires, first-cohort TCR clusters tended to co-occur, according to a later analysis.

Sequencing was performed with immunoSEQ multiplex PCR; in TCRdb, only in-frame clones are kept and a portion is missing. The sample lists about 160,000 clones; around four fifths were seen once. CDR3 length equals 14 residues. Germline V lookup: CDR1 KGHSH, CDR2 LQKENI. This chain uses TRBV18 with TRBJ2-3; D not certain. Specimen: PBMCs. The receptor comes from a man aged 30 to 39 in good health and CMV-seropositive. CDR3: CASSPEVGSDTQYF. The CDR3 nucleotides are TGTGCCAGCTCACCAGAGGTCGGGTCAGACACGCAGTATTTT. The whole variable domain, filled in from reference TRBV18 and TRBJ2-3, reads NAGVMQNPRHLVRRRGQEARLRCSPMKGHSHVYWYRQLPEEGLKFMVYLQKENIIDESGMPKERFSAEFPKEGPSILRIQQVVRGDSAAYFCASSPEVGSDTQYFGPGTRLTVL.